The 30 T cell receptor beta chains in this list originate from one sample, sequenced in a study of PD-1 blockade in classical Hodgkin lymphoma. Every patient was affected by relapse after autologous stem cell transplantation, while exposure to brentuximab vedotin was not uniform. Assay: immunoSEQ multiplex PCR; the TCRdb copy retains only in-frame clones and omits some. Counted here are about 110,000 clones, 80% to 90% occurring once; the ten biggest clones make up 15% to 20%. The input for sequencing was peripheral blood mononuclear cells (PBMCs), taken before the second cycle of nivolumab. The receptors were sampled from a human donor with classical Hodgkin lymphoma.

The CDR3 region has the DNA TGTGCCAGCAGCTTGGGCCCGGTTGGGTACGAGCAGTACTTC. Translation gives CASSLGPVGYEQYF. The chain couples TRBV5-6 to TRBJ2-7, with D uncertain. There are 14 residues in the CDR3. Germline V gives CDR1 SGHDT, CDR2 YYEEEE. The V end lost 0 bases, the J end lost 4 bases, and 11 bases lay between the germline ends.

The chain uses TRBV9 and TRBJ2-3, with 12 nucleotides matching TRBD2. CDR1 is SGDLS and CDR2 is YYNGEE in the germline V gene. This CDR3 spans 14 amino acids. Trimming took 4 bases from V and 7 from J; bases not matched to a gene: 4. Here the CDR3 reads CASSPGLAGNTQYF. The CDR3 nucleotides are TGTGCCAGCAGCCCGGGACTAGCGGGTAATACGCAGTATTTT.

CDR3 amino acids: CASHPGLAGGYNEQFF. Written as DNA, the CDR3 is TGTGCCAGTCACCCGGGACTAGCGGGAGGATACAATGAGCAGTTCTTC. V usage is TRBV19 and J usage is TRBJ2-1, with TRBD2 identical over 15 bases. CDR1 LNHDA and CDR2 SQIVND come from the germline V gene (reference sequence). CDR3 length equals 16 residues. Trimming took 8 bases from V and 4 from J; bases not matched to a gene: 6.

The V and J genes are TRBV18 and TRBJ2-5; possible D gene TRBD1, 6 bases. Trimming removed 3 bases from V and 5 bases from J, with 19 bases in between. The CDR3 totals 16 residues. Germline CDR1 is KGHSH and CDR2 is LQKENI. In DNA, the CDR3 is TGTGCCAGCTCACCCAAAACAGGGAGCTTTGGGGAGACCCAGTACTTC. Protein: CASSPKTGSFGETQYF.

This clone was found once. The V gene is TRBV7-9, the J gene TRBJ1-1, with D unclear. The V end lost 4 bases, the J end lost 5 bases, and 8 bases lay between the germline ends. This CDR3 is 12 amino acids long. Germline assignment: CDR1 SEHNR and CDR2 FQNEAQ (reference sequence). For the CDR3, the DNA is TGTGCCAGCAGCTATGGAGGGACTGAAGCTTTCTTT. It encodes CASSYGGTEAFF. The entire variable domain, with the rest obtained from reference TRBV7-9 and TRBJ1-1, is as follows: DTGVSQNPRHKITKRGQNVTFRCDPISEHNRLYWYRQTLGQGPEFLTYFQNEAQLEKSRLLSDRFSAERPKGSFSTLEIQRTEQGDSAMYLCASSYGGTEAFFGQGTRLTVV.

In this sample, this clone turned up a few times. The genes are TRBV11-1 and TRBJ2-1; the match to TRBD2 covers 8 bases. The V segment lost 2 bases and the J segment 1 base; nucleotides outside the gene matches: 4. The CDR3 runs 16 residues. Germline V lookup: CDR1 SGHAT, CDR2 FQDESV (reference sequence). The CDR3 DNA follows: TGTGCCAGCAGCTTACGGACTAGCTGGTCCTACAATGAGCAGTTCTTC. Translation: CASSLRTSWSYNEQFF.

This clone was recorded a few times. This chain uses TRBV4-1 with TRBJ1-5; D unresolved. Germline CDR1 reads MGHRA; CDR2 reads YSYEKL. V was shortened by 3 bases and J by 4 bases, with 7 bases between the two germline ends. The CDR3 contains 13 residues. For the CDR3, the DNA is TGCGCCAGCAGCCAGATGGAAAATCAGCCCCAGCATTTT. Its translation is CASSQMENQPQHF.

CDR3: CASSDLKGNQPQHF. CDR3 sequence (DNA): TGTGCCAGCAGTGACCTCAAGGGGAATCAGCCCCAGCATTTT. The J gene is TRBJ1-5, the V gene TRBV6-1, with D tentatively TRBD1 (5 bases). The germline V gene encodes CDR1 MNHNS and CDR2 SASEGT. This CDR3 is 14 amino acids long. The V end lost 3 bases, the J end lost 4 bases, and 10 bases lay between the germline ends.

The CDR3 here is CASSLGSSEQYF. The DNA for the CDR3 is TGTGCCAGCAGCTTAGGCTCTAGCGAGCAGTACTTC. The chain links TRBV13 to TRBJ2-7; no clear D. The length of the CDR3 is 12 residues. V was shortened by 0 bases and J by 6 bases, with 6 bases between the two germline ends. The germline V gene encodes CDR1 PRHDT and CDR2 FYEKMQ (reference sequence).

The rearrangement uses TRBV5-1 and TRBJ2-5; D perhaps matches TRBD1 (5 bases). CDR3 length: 11 amino acids. Germline V gives CDR1 SGHRS, CDR2 YFSETQ. The CDR3 nucleotides are TGCCCGGACACCGAGAGGGAGACCCAGTACTTC. It is translated as CPDTERETQYF.

The chain links TRBV28 to TRBJ1-1; D is undetermined. This CDR3 spans 16 amino acids. CDR1 is MDHEN and CDR2 is SYDVKM in the germline V gene. Trimming took off 6 bases at V and 4 bases at J, with 21 bases between the two ends. The CDR3 region has the DNA TGTGCCAGCAGCCACTTAAGGCAGACGGGAAGCACTGAAGCTTTCTTT. Encoded protein: CASSHLRQTGSTEAFF.

This clone occurred once. This chain connects TRBV6-5 to TRBJ2-7, with D tentatively TRBD1 (5 bases). V lost 6 bases and J lost 8, with 11 bases in between. Per germline, CDR1 MNHEY and CDR2 SVGAGI. The CDR3 has 11 residues. The CDR3 spells CASRMAGKQYF. Here the CDR3 DNA reads TGTGCCAGCAGGATGGCAGGGAAGCAGTACTTC.

The chain employs TRBV4-2 and TRBJ1-3, with 7 nucleotides matching TRBD1. Germline V CDR1 and CDR2: LGHNA, YNFKEQ. The CDR3 loop spans 14 amino acids. With V trimmed by 3 bases and J by 4 bases, 3 bases remained unmatched. CDR3 bases: TGTGCCAGCAGCCAGGGGGACAGCGGAAACACCATATATTTT. The encoded protein is CASSQGDSGNTIYF.

V and J are TRBV4-1 and TRBJ1-2; maybe TRBD1 (6 bases). The CDR3 loop spans 21 amino acids. Germline-derived CDR1 and CDR2 are MGHRA and YSYEKL. The germline V and J ends were trimmed by 0 bases and 4 bases, with 30 bases remaining between them. The CDR3 is CASSQEVWREEGGTVIYGYTF. Here the CDR3 DNA reads TGCGCCAGCAGCCAAGAAGTTTGGCGAGAGGAGGGGGGGACTGTTATCTATGGCTACACCTTC.

The rearrangement links TRBV28 to TRBJ2-3, with D perhaps matching TRBD1 (5 bases). Germline-derived CDR1 and CDR2 are MDHEN and SYDVKM. Trimming removed 0 bases at V and 1 base at J, with 11 bases between. This CDR3 has 16 residues. Here the CDR3 reads CASSLWGRRGTDTQYF. The CDR3, as DNA: TGTGCCAGCAGTTTATGGGGGCGGAGAGGCACAGATACGCAGTATTTT.

V and J are TRBV19 and TRBJ2-1, with 12 bases that match TRBD2. V trimming: 3 bases; J trimming: 8 bases; junction bases outside the gene matches: 2. CDR1 is LNHDA and CDR2 is SQIVND in the germline V gene (reference sequence). The CDR3 has 14 residues. CDR3 nucleotides: TGTGCCAGTAGTATGACTAGCGGGAGACATGAGCAGTTCTTC. Encoded protein: CASSMTSGRHEQFF.

This clone appeared a few times. V is TRBV7-9 and J is TRBJ1-2; TRBD1 aligns across 8 bases. Looked up from germline, CDR1 is SEHNR and CDR2 is FQNEAQ (reference sequence). The CDR3 is 15 amino acids. Losses at the gene ends were 5 bases for V and 4 bases for J; bases not matched to a gene: 9. The CDR3 coding sequence is TGTGCCAGCAGCCTCCAGGGGGCTTCTACCTATGGCTACACCTTC. Amino acid sequence: CASSLQGASTYGYTF. Variable domain in full (rest from reference TRBV7-9 and TRBJ1-2): DTGVSQNPRHKITKRGQNVTFRCDPISEHNRLYWYRQTLGQGPEFLTYFQNEAQLEKSRLLSDRFSAERPKGSFSTLEIQRTEQGDSAMYLCASSLQGASTYGYTFGSGTRLTVV.

The chain uses TRBV18 and TRBJ2-1; 9 nucleotides match TRBD2. The CDR3 contains 16 residues. The ends lost 3 bases at V and 2 bases at J; junction bases unmatched: 5. Germline CDR1 reads KGHSH; CDR2 reads LQKENI. The CDR3 region has the DNA TGTGCCAGCTCACCTAGCGGGAGAACCCCCTACAATGAGCAGTTCTTC. The encoded protein is CASSPSGRTPYNEQFF.

This chain links TRBV5-6 with TRBJ1-2; tentatively, D is TRBD1 (6 bases). CDR1 and CDR2 from the germline V gene are SGHDT and YYEEEE. With 4 bases removed from V and 6 bases from J, the gap between germline ends came to 22 bases. The CDR3 sequence is 16 residues long. CDR3 region: CASSDPTGWNGDGYTF. CDR3 bases: TGTGCCAGCAGCGACCCTACAGGGTGGAACGGCGATGGCTACACCTTC.

The chain recombines TRBV11-2 with TRBJ2-6; unclear D gene. Looked up from germline, CDR1 is SGHAT and CDR2 is FQNNGV. V was trimmed by 4 bases and J by 1 base, leaving 5 bases between them. The CDR3 length is 14 residues. DNA of the CDR3: TGTGCCAGCAGCTGGGTGTCTGGGGCCAACGTCCTGACTTTC. Translation: CASSWVSGANVLTF.

The genes are TRBV6-1 and TRBJ2-1; 8 bases match TRBD2. The CDR3 spans 14 residues. From germline, CDR1 is MNHNS and CDR2 SASEGT. V lost 3 bases to trimming and J lost 8 bases; unmatched junction nucleotides: 6. CDR3 in amino acids: CASSDGLAIYEQFF. The CDR3 region has the DNA TGTGCCAGCAGTGACGGACTAGCCATCTATGAGCAGTTCTTC.

The V gene is TRBV10-2, the J gene TRBJ2-4; no reliable D call. From germline, CDR1 is WSHSY and CDR2 SAAADI. Trimming pared 4 bases from V and 7 bases from J, leaving 8 bases between. The CDR3 runs 12 residues. CDR3 sequence reads: CASSGLTNIQYF. CDR3 bases: TGCGCCAGCAGTGGTCTAACTAACATTCAGTACTTC.

The chain is built from TRBV4-1 and TRBJ2-7; D is unclear. Trimming cost V 3 bases and J 3 bases, with 6 bases left between them. This CDR3 comprises 12 residues. Germline assignment: CDR1 MGHRA and CDR2 YSYEKL. CDR3 in amino acids: CASSQGSYEQYF. The DNA for the CDR3 is TGCGCCAGCAGCCAGGGCAGCTACGAGCAGTACTTC.

The chain couples TRBV18 to TRBJ1-1; D remains unclear. Trimming removed 5 bases from V and 2 bases from J, with 6 bases in between. Germline-derived CDR1 and CDR2 are KGHSH and LQKENI. The CDR3 sequence is 12 residues long. CDR3: CASSGYNTEAFF. The CDR3 nucleotides read TGTGCCAGCTCAGGGTATAACACTGAAGCTTTCTTT.

This clone came up once. The V call is TRBV28, the J call TRBJ2-7; D call uncertain. The CDR3 has 14 amino acids. The V gene lost 4 bases and the J gene lost 5 bases, with 15 bases spanning the gap. Germline loops: CDR1 MDHEN, CDR2 SYDVKM. The CDR3 nucleotides read TGTGCCAGCAGTTCCGGCGCGCTGATGGACGAGCAGTACTTC. Translation gives CASSSGALMDEQYF.

The chain employs TRBV5-6 and TRBJ2-6, with 7 positions matching TRBD1. With 3 bases clipped from V and 0 bases from J, the junction kept 12 bases outside the gene matches. The CDR3 has 19 residues. Germline CDR1 is SGHDT and CDR2 is YYEEEE. The CDR3 nucleotides are TGTGCCAGCAGCTCACAACAGGGGATCCCCCTCTCTGGGGCCAACGTCCTGACTTTC. It translates to CASSSQQGIPLSGANVLTF.

The chain recombines TRBV11-2 with TRBJ2-3; no clear D gene. The germline V gene encodes CDR1 SGHAT and CDR2 FQNNGV. Trimming shortened V by 0 bases and J by 2 bases, and 9 bases separated the two germline ends. This CDR3 is built from 15 residues. The CDR3: CASSLERLHTDTQYF. In DNA, the CDR3 is TGTGCCAGCAGCTTAGAGCGGTTGCACACAGATACGCAGTATTTT.

The chain combines TRBV19 with TRBJ2-5, with unresolved D. Germline lookup yields CDR1 LNHDA and CDR2 SQIVND (reference sequence). V was shortened by 2 bases and J by 5 bases, with 9 bases between the two germline ends. This CDR3 is 13 amino acids long. The CDR3 nucleotides read TGTGCCAGTAGTATAAGGTTTGGGGAGACCCAGTACTTC. Residues: CASSIRFGETQYF. The full variable domain, rest sourced from reference TRBV19 and TRBJ2-5, is DGGITQSPKYLFRKEGQNVTLSCEQNLNHDAMYWYRQDPGQGLRLIYYSQIVNDFQKGDIAEGYSVSREKKESFPLTVTSAQKNPTAFYLCASSIRFGETQYFGPGTRLLVL.

This chain joins TRBV6-5 and TRBJ2-7; D unclear. The ends were cut back, 7 bases at V and 3 bases at J, with 13 bases in the middle. The CDR3 length is 13 residues. From germline, CDR1 is MNHEY and CDR2 SVGAGI. CDR3 sequence: CASKVTRDYEQYF. In DNA form, the CDR3 reads TGTGCCAGCAAAGTCACGAGAGACTACGAGCAGTACTTC.

This clone has a single count. This rearrangement joins TRBV10-2 to TRBJ1-5; no firm D call. Germline lookup yields CDR1 WSHSY and CDR2 SAAADI. The germline V and J ends were trimmed by 10 bases and 0 bases, with 16 bases remaining between them. This CDR3 is 15 amino acids long. CDR3 DNA sequence: TGCGCCACCTCCCCCGGACGGCGTAGCAATCAGCCCCAGCATTTT. Translation: CATSPGRRSNQPQHF.